The rows below give T cell receptor beta chains drawn from one sample of a study of T cell repertoires in cytomegalovirus infection. MiXCR, run by TCRdb on the reads, gives a single entry per CDR3 protein. This sample has 250,000 to 300,000 distinct CDR3 sequences, with under 25% found just once. Antigen specificity for these receptors is unknown. Sequenced material: cultured PBMCs, taken from culture after CMV antigen stimulation. The receptors here all came from a human donor in good health (CMV status not recorded). Some clones in this sample may be carry-over from other donors' samples. The CDR3 runs from the conserved cysteine through the conserved F or W. Each record gives: V gene, clone size, J gene, D gene, CDR3 DNA, CDR3 protein. D genes are given only for firm matches. The size of a clone is reported for some rows only, either as once, few or many, or as a class for expanded clones.

v_call: TRBV7-2
clone_size: few
j_call: TRBJ2-3
d_call: TRBD2
cdr3_nt: TGTGCCAGCAGCGGATGGACTAGAGGGGGCACAGATACGCAGTATTTT
cdr3_aa: CASSGWTRGGTDTQYF

v_call: TRBV2
clone_size: .
j_call: TRBJ2-5
d_call: .
cdr3_nt: TGTGCCAGCAGCACTCTCCGGAGGGAGACCCAGTACTTC
cdr3_aa: CASSTLRRETQYF

v_call: TRBV28
clone_size: .
j_call: TRBJ2-7
d_call: TRBD2
cdr3_nt: TGTGCCAGCAGTTCCCGTTTGGCTAGCGGGACGGTTTACGAGCAGTACTTC
cdr3_aa: CASSSRLASGTVYEQYF

v_call: TRBV7-9
clone_size: few
j_call: TRBJ2-1
d_call: .
cdr3_nt: TGTGCCAGCAGCCTAGGGGCAGGTGGGGAGCAGTTCTTC
cdr3_aa: CASSLGAGGEQFF

v_call: TRBV12-3/TRBV12-4
clone_size: .
j_call: TRBJ1-2
d_call: .
cdr3_nt: TGTGCCAGCAGTTCCATTACACCGGCCTACTATGGCTACACCTTC
cdr3_aa: CASSSITPAYYGYTF

v_call: TRBV7-9
clone_size: many
j_call: TRBJ2-5
d_call: TRBD2
cdr3_nt: TGTGCCAGCAGCGCGGGACTAGATCAAGAGACCCAGTACTTC
cdr3_aa: CASSAGLDQETQYF

v_call: TRBV24-1
clone_size: few
j_call: TRBJ2-2
d_call: .
cdr3_nt: TGTGCCACCAGTGATTATGGGGGGGAGCTGTTTTTT
cdr3_aa: CATSDYGGELFF

v_call: TRBV7-9
clone_size: .
j_call: TRBJ2-3
d_call: TRBD2
cdr3_nt: TGTGCCAGCAGTGGGAGCGGGATCACAGATACGCAGTATTTT
cdr3_aa: CASSGSGITDTQYF

v_call: TRBV7-9
clone_size: few
j_call: TRBJ1-1
d_call: .
cdr3_nt: TGTGCCAGCAGCTTAATGGAGCAGAACACTGAAGCTTTCTTT
cdr3_aa: CASSLMEQNTEAFF

v_call: TRBV24-1
clone_size: few
j_call: TRBJ2-2
d_call: .
cdr3_nt: TGTGCCACCAGTGATTTCACCGGGGAGCTGTTTTTT
cdr3_aa: CATSDFTGELFF

v_call: TRBV19
clone_size: few
j_call: TRBJ1-5
d_call: .
cdr3_nt: TGTGCCAGTAGGCGGAGGGGCGATCAGCCCCAGCATTTT
cdr3_aa: CASRRRGDQPQHF

v_call: TRBV7-2
clone_size: many
j_call: TRBJ2-5
d_call: TRBD2
cdr3_nt: TGTGCCAGCAGTTTAGCGGGCCTCCAAGAGACCCAGTACTTC
cdr3_aa: CASSLAGLQETQYF

v_call: TRBV12-3/TRBV12-4
clone_size: few
j_call: TRBJ1-1
d_call: .
cdr3_nt: TGTGCCAGCAGTTTAGAACCGGAAGCTTTCTTT
cdr3_aa: CASSLEPEAFF

v_call: TRBV20-1
clone_size: .
j_call: TRBJ1-5
d_call: .
cdr3_nt: TGCAGTGCTAGTCGTATGGTCCTTGGGGGTGGCAATCAGCCCCAGCATTTT
cdr3_aa: CSASRMVLGGGNQPQHF

v_call: TRBV11-2
clone_size: .
j_call: TRBJ2-5
d_call: .
cdr3_nt: TGTGCCAGCAGCTTTATGGTAGTTTCTGAGACCCAGTACTTC
cdr3_aa: CASSFMVVSETQYF

v_call: TRBV2
clone_size: once
j_call: TRBJ2-1
d_call: .
cdr3_nt: TGTGCCAGCAAGGAGGCGGAGATTTACAATGAGCAGTTCTTC
cdr3_aa: CASKEAEIYNEQFF

v_call: TRBV18
clone_size: .
j_call: TRBJ1-2
d_call: .
cdr3_nt: TGTGCCAGCTCAGTCGACGGGGATGGCTACACCTTC
cdr3_aa: CASSVDGDGYTF

v_call: TRBV4-1
clone_size: many
j_call: TRBJ1-5
d_call: .
cdr3_nt: TGCGCCAGCAGCCGCGGACTCTCCGCACAGCCCCAGCATTTT
cdr3_aa: CASSRGLSAQPQHF

v_call: TRBV12-3/TRBV12-4
clone_size: .
j_call: TRBJ1-5
d_call: .
cdr3_nt: TGTGCCAGCAGTCGAACAGGGAGCAATCAGCCCCAGCATTTT
cdr3_aa: CASSRTGSNQPQHF

v_call: TRBV20-1
clone_size: few
j_call: TRBJ2-4
d_call: .
cdr3_nt: TGCAGTGCTAGGGCGATATCAAACATTCAGTACTTC
cdr3_aa: CSARAISNIQYF